This record concerns one T cell receptor (beta chain) sequence. Its antigen is unidentified. The sample belongs to a study of graft-versus-host responses after intestinal transplantation. In the study overall: Anti-thymocyte globulin induction, then tacrolimus and steroids for two to four years, went to all recipients.

Study-level points and caveats: When patients had graft-donor T cell macrochimerism, their allografts held high graft-versus-host to host-versus-graft clonal ratios. GvH clones turned up in recipient marrow; some had shown up first in ileum or blood. There was an association between peak levels of circulating GvH clones and early post-transplant HvG declines.

The table came from immunoSEQ multiplex PCR; TCRdb's copy has only in-frame clones and leaves some out. This sample has 15,000 to 20,000 clones, with less than 85% found just once. Intraepithelial and lamina propria lymphocytes were isolated from graft specimens. V lost 0 bases and J 5 bases, leaving 8 bases between the germline ends. CDR1 is LGHNA, CDR2 YSLEER, per germline. The CDR3 is 13 residues long. The sample consisted of ileum tissue, taken 17 days after transplant. This TCR derives from a human patient who received an intestinal transplant, so some T cells may come from the graft donor. The chain couples TRBV4-3 to TRBJ2-7; TRBD2 might be the D (5 bases). The DNA for the CDR3 is TGCGCCAGCAGCCAAGATCTCGGGAACGAGCAGTACTTC. Encoded protein: CASSQDLGNEQYF.